This TCR beta chain was captured in a study of shared clonotypes between healthy human individuals. Overall study results and limits: The study found lower generation probabilities in non-shared clonotypes than in those shared by all four donors. Among a handful of donors, about 5% of naive CD4 clonotypes were found in common.

Every subset had its genomic DNA shared out evenly among several immunoSEQ plates. Sequenced by immunoSEQ multiplex PCR; TCRdb stores in-frame clones only, minus some. The table shows roughly 1,500,000 clones, with roughly 98% occurring only once. Note on this clone: Its target is not known.

The CDR3 runs to 18 residues. V gave up 5 bases and J gave up 4 bases, with 23 bases separating them. The germline V gene has CDR1 SEHNR and CDR2 FQNEAQ (reference sequence). The sequenced sample consisted of naive CD4+ T cells sorted from blood. Subset defined: CD45RA+ positively selected. V is TRBV7-9 and J is TRBJ1-4, with D possibly matching TRBD1 (6 bases). The source of this sequence is a man aged 30 to 45 in good health. This CDR3 reads CASSRGGGLSVNNEKLFF. For the CDR3, the DNA is TGTGCCAGCAGCCGGGGCGGGGGCCTCAGTGTGAATAATGAAAAACTGTTTTTT. Combining the CDR3 with reference TRBV7-9 and TRBJ1-4 gives the whole variable domain DTGVSQNPRHKITKRGQNVTFRCDPISEHNRLYWYRQTLGQGPEFLTYFQNEAQLEKSRLLSDRFSAERPKGSFSTLEIQRTEQGDSAMYLCASSRGGGLSVNNEKLFFGSGTQLSVL.